These T cell receptor beta chains were read from a single sample in a study of radiotherapy plus CTLA-4 blockade in lung cancer. Some clones are missing from TCRdb's copy, which holds only in-frame ones; the method was immunoSEQ multiplex PCR. The sample holds roughly 97,000 clones; around 74% are singletons and the top ten take approximately 2.8%. Sequenced here: peripheral blood, sampled from a patient treated with radiotherapy plus ipilimumab. The receptors come from a human donor with non-small cell lung cancer who had a partial response to radiotherapy plus ipilimumab. Some clones in this sample may be carry-over from other donors' samples. CDR3s include the opening cysteine and the closing phenylalanine or tryptophan. A D gene is named only where the DNA matches it firmly. Not all rows give a size; the values are once, few, many and, for expanded clones, a class.

cdr3_aa cdr3_nt clone_size d_call j_call v_call
CASSSLSGLYSPLHF TGTGCCAGCAGTTCCCTCTCAGGGCTTTATTCACCCCTCCACTTT few - TRBJ1-6 TRBV28
CASSVGASGVGQETQYF TGTGCCAGCAGCGTAGGGGCTAGCGGGGTCGGTCAAGAGACCCAGTACTTC - TRBD2 TRBJ2-5 TRBV9
CATSRDRGLGNEQFF TGTGCCACCAGCAGGGACAGGGGGCTGGGGAATGAGCAGTTCTTC - TRBD1 TRBJ2-1 TRBV15
CASSRLVSSYNEQFF TGTGCCAGCAGTCGCCTGGTGAGCTCCTACAATGAGCAGTTCTTC - - TRBJ2-1 TRBV7-9
CASSSDTGELFF TGTGCCAGCAGCTCAGACACCGGGGAGCTGTTTTTT - - TRBJ2-2 TRBV7-3
CAGSLEWNTEAFF TGTGCCGGCAGCCTGGAGTGGAACACTGAAGCTTTCTTT - - TRBJ1-1 TRBV11-3
CASSAPGLKAGTQYF TGTGCCAGCAGCGCGCCGGGACTAAAGGCCGGGACCCAGTACTTC - TRBD2 TRBJ2-5 TRBV9
CASSPDRGRNTEAFF TGTGCCAGCAGCCCGGACAGGGGGAGGAACACTGAAGCTTTCTTT - TRBD1 TRBJ1-1 TRBV28
CASSLLQGTGELFF TGCGCCAGCAGCTTGTTGCAGGGAACCGGGGAGCTGTTTTTT - - TRBJ2-2 TRBV5-1
CATSSGTTNTDTQYF TGTGCCACCAGCTCTGGGACTACCAACACAGATACGCAGTATTTT - TRBD2 TRBJ2-3 TRBV15
CASSEARGGGSLYEQFF TGTGCCAGCAGTGAAGCAAGAGGCGGGGGTTCCCTCTATGAGCAGTTCTTC - TRBD2 TRBJ2-1 TRBV6-1
CASSYQVFYEQYF TGTGCCAGTAGTTACCAGGTATTCTACGAGCAGTACTTC - - TRBJ2-7 TRBV19
CASSLGRGGYNEQFF TGTGCCAGCAGCCTGGGACGCGGGGGATACAATGAGCAGTTCTTC - TRBD2 TRBJ2-1 TRBV5-4
CASSRLGLAGRNEQFF TGTGCCAGCAGCCGACTAGGACTAGCGGGTAGGAATGAGCAGTTCTTC - TRBD2 TRBJ2-1 TRBV5-4
CASSVPGGYNEQFF TGTGCCAGCAGCGTCCCGGGAGGGTACAATGAGCAGTTCTTC many TRBD2 TRBJ2-1 TRBV9
CARPPKRGMNTEAFF TGTGCCAGACCCCCAAAAAGGGGAATGAACACTGAAGCTTTCTTT - - TRBJ1-1 TRBV5-8
CASSPDRTDEKLFF TGCGCCAGCAGCCCGGACAGGACCGATGAAAAACTGTTTTTT - TRBD1 TRBJ1-4 TRBV10-1
CSAPDARKPHRQDEQFF TGCAGCGCCCCCGATGCGAGGAAGCCTCACCGACAGGATGAGCAGTTCTTC few - TRBJ2-1 TRBV29-1
CASLLALHEQYF TGTGCCAGTCTCCTAGCGCTCCACGAGCAGTACTTC once - TRBJ2-7 TRBV19
CSANRNNEQFF TGCAGTGCTAATAGAAACAATGAGCAGTTCTTC - - TRBJ2-1 TRBV20-1
CASSLTSGRGQETQYF TGTGCCAGCAGCTTGACTAGCGGGAGAGGTCAAGAGACCCAGTACTTC once TRBD2 TRBJ2-5 TRBV7-2
CASSFPGSTDTQYF TGTGCCAGCAGCTTCCCGGGTAGCACAGATACGCAGTATTTT few - TRBJ2-3 TRBV13
CASRPQNPLQGSSSTDTQYF TGTGCCAGCAGACCCCAAAACCCTCTCCAGGGGTCCTCTAGCACAGATACGCAGTATTTT - - TRBJ2-3 TRBV28
CSVYTGTNAYEQYF TGCAGCGTGTATACCGGGACAAACGCCTACGAGCAGTACTTC - - TRBJ2-7 TRBV29-1
CASSRGSWGEKLFF TGTGCCAGCAGCCGCGGGTCCTGGGGTGAAAAACTGTTTTTT once - TRBJ1-4 TRBV14
CASSPNRANYGYTF TGTGCCAGCTCACCGAACAGGGCTAACTATGGCTACACCTTC - - TRBJ1-2 TRBV18
CASSRALEVTEQFF TGCGCCAGCAGCCGTGCGCTAGAGGTCACTGAGCAGTTCTTC - - TRBJ2-1 TRBV5-1
CASSVSRGSYNEQFF TGTGCCAGCAGCGTATCCAGGGGATCCTACAATGAGCAGTTCTTC - - TRBJ2-1 TRBV9
CASSLFGGSEFSETQYF TGTGCCAGCAGCTTATTTGGCGGTTCTGAATTTTCGGAGACCCAGTACTTC - - TRBJ2-5 TRBV11-2